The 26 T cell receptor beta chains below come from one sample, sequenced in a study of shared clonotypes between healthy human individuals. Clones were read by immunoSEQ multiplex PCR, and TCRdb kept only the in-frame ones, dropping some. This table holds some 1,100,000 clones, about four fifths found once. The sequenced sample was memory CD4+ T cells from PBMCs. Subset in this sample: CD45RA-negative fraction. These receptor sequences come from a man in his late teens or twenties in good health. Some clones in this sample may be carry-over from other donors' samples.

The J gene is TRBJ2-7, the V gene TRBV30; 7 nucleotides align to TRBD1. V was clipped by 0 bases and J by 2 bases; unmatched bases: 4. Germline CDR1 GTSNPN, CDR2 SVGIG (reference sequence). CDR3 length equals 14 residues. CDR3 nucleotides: TGTGCCTGGAGTGTAGGACAGGTGCCCTACGAGCAGTACTTC. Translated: CAWSVGQVPYEQYF.

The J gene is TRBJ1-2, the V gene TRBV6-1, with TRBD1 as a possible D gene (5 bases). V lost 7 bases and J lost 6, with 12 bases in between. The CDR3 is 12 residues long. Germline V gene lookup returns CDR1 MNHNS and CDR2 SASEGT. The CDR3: CASNKQGHGYTF. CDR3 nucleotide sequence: TGTGCCAGCAACAAGCAGGGACATGGCTACACCTTC.

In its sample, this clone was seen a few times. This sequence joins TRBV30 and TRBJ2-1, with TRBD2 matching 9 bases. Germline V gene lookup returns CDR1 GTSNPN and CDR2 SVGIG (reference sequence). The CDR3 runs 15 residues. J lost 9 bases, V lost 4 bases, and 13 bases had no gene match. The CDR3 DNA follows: TGTGCCTGGACTCTAGCTGGGCGGGAGGGTGGTGAGCAGTTCTTC. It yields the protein CAWTLAGREGGEQFF.

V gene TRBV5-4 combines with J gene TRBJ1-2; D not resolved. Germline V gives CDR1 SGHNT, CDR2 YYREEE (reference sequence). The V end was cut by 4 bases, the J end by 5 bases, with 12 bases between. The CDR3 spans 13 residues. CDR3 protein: CASSLTTVYGYTF. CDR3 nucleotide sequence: TGTGCCAGCAGCCTGACGACCGTGTATGGCTACACCTTC.

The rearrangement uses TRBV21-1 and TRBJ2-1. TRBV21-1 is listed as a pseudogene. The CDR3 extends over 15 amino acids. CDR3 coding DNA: TGTGCCAGCAGCAAGGGTAAGGCCACCTACAATGAGCAGTTCTTC. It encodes CASSKGKATYNEQFF.

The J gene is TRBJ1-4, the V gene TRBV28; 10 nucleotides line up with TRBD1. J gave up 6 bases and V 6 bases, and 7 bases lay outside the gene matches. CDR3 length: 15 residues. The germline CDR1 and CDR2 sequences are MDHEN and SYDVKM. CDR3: CASRWTGGGDEKLFF. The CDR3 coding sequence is TGTGCCAGCAGATGGACAGGGGGTGGGGATGAAAAACTGTTTTTT.

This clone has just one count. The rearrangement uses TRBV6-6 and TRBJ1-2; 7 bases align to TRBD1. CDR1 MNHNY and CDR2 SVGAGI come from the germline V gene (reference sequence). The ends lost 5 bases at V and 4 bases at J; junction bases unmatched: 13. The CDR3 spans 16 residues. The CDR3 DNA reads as TGTGCCAGCAGTATCGCCGGGCAGGGGGTTCGCTATGGCTACACCTTC. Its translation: CASSIAGQGVRYGYTF.

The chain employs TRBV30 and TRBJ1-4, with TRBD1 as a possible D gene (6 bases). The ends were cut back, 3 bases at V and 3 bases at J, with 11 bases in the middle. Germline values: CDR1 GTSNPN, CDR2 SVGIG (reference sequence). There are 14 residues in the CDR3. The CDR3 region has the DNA TGTGCCTGGAGGCGAGGGGGTTCTAATGAAAAACTGTTTTTT. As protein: CAWRRGGSNEKLFF.

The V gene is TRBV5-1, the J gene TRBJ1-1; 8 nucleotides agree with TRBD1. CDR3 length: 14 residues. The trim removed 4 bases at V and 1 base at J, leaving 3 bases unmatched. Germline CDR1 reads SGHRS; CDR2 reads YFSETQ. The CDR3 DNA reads TGCGCCAGCAGCCAGGGGGCCCCGAACACTGAAGCTTTCTTT. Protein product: CASSQGAPNTEAFF.

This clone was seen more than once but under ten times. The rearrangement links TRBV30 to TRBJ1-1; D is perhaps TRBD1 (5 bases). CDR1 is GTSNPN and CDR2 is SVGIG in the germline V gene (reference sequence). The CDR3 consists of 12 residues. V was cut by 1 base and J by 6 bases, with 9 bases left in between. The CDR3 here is CAWSGLGAEAFF. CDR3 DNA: TGTGCCTGGAGTGGCCTGGGGGCTGAAGCTTTCTTT. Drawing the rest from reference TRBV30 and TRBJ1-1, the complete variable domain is SQTIHQWPATLVQPVGSPLSLECTVEGTSNPNLYWYRQAAGRGLQLLFYSVGIGQISSEVPQNLSASRPQDRQFILSSKKLLLSDSGFYLCAWSGLGAEAFFGQGTRLTVV.

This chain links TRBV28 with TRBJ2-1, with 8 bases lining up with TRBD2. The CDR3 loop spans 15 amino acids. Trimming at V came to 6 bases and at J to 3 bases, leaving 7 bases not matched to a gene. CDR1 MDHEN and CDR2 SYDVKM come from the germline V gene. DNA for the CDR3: TGTGCCAGCAGGACCTCAGCGGGAGTCTACAATGAGCAGTTCTTC. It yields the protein CASRTSAGVYNEQFF.

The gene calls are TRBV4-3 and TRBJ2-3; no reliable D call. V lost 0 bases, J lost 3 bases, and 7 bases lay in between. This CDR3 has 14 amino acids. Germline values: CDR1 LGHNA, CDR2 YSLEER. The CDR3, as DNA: TGCGCCAGCAGCCAAGATGGTGGAACAGATACGCAGTATTTT. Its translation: CASSQDGGTDTQYF.

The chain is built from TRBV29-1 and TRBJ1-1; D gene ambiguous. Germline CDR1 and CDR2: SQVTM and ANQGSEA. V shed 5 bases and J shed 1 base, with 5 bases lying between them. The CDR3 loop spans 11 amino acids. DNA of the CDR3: TGCAGCGTTACATCGAACACTGAAGCTTTCTTT. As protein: CSVTSNTEAFF.

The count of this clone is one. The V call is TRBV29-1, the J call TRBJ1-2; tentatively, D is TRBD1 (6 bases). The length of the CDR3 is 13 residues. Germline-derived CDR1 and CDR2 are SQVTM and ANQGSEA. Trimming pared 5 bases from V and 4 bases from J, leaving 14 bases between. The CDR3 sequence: CSVWTVEVYGYTF. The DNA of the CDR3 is TGCAGCGTTTGGACAGTGGAAGTCTATGGCTACACCTTC.

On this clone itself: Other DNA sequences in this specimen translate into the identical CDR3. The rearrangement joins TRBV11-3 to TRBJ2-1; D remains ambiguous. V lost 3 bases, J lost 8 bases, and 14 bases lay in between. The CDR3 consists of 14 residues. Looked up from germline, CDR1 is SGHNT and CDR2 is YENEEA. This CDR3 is CASSLGRSSDEQFF. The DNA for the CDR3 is TGTGCCAGCAGCTTGGGCCGTTCGAGCGATGAGCAGTTCTTC.

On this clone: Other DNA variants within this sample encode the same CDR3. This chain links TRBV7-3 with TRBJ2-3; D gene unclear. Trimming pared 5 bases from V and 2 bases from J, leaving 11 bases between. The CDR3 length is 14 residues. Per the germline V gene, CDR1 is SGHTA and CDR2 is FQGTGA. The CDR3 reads CASSPDRYTDTQYF. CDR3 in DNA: TGTGCCAGCAGCCCAGACCGTTACACAGATACGCAGTATTTT.

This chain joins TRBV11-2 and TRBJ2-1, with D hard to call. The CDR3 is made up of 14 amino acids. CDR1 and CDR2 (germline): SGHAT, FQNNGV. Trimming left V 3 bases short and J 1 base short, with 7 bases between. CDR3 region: CASSFGPSYNEQFF. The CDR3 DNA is TGTGCCAGCAGCTTCGGGCCTTCCTACAATGAGCAGTTCTTC. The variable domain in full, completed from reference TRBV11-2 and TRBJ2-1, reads EAGVAQSPRYKIIEKRQSVAFWCNPISGHATLYWYQQILGQGPKLLIQFQNNGVVDDSQLPKDRFSAERLKGVDSTLKIQPAKLEDSAVYLCASSFGPSYNEQFFGPGTRLTVL.

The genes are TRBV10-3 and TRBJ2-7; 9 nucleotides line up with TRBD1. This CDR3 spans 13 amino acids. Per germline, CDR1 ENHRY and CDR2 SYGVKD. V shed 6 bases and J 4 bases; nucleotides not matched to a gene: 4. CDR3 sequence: CAISRDRVYEQYF. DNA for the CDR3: TGTGCCATCAGCCGGGACAGGGTATACGAGCAGTACTTC.

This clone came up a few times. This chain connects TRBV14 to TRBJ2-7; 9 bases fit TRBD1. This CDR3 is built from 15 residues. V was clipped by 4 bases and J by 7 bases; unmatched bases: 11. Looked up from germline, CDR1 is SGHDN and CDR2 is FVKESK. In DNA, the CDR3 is TGTGCCAGCAGCCCAACAGGGGGCGCGGGTGGTGAGCAGTACTTC. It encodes CASSPTGGAGGEQYF.

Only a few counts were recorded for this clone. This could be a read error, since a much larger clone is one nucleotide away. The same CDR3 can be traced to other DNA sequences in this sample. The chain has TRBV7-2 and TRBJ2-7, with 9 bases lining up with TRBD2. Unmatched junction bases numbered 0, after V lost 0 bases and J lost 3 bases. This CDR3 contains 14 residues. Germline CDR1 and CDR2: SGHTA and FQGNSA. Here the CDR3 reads CASSLASGSYEQYF. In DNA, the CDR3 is TGTGCCAGCAGCTTAGCTAGCGGGAGCTACGAGCAGTACTTC. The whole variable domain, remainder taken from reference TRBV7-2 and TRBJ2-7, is GAGVSQSPSNKVTEKGKDVELRCDPISGHTALYWYRQSLGQGLEFLIYFQGNSAPDKSGLPSDRFSAERTGGSVSTLTIQRTQQEDSAVYLCASSLASGSYEQYFGPGTRLTVT.

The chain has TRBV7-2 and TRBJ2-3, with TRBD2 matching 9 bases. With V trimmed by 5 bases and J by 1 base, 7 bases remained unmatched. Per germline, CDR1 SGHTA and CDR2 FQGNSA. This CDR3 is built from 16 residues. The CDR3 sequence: CASSPTSGSRTDTQYF. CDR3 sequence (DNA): TGTGCCAGCAGCCCAACTAGCGGGTCCCGCACAGATACGCAGTATTTT.

The CDR3 loop is CASSPGLRGTVRGYTF. The CDR3 DNA is TGTGCCAGTAGCCCGGGCCTCAGGGGCACAGTAAGAGGCTACACCTTC. The chain links TRBV19 to TRBJ1-2; D perhaps matches TRBD1 (6 bases). Trimming pared 6 bases from V and 8 bases from J, leaving 25 bases between. Per the germline V gene, CDR1 is LNHDA and CDR2 is SQIVND (reference sequence). The CDR3 runs to 16 residues.

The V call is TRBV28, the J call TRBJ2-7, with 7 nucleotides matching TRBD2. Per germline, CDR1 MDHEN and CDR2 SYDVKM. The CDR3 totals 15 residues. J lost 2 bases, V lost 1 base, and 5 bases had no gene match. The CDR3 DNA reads TGTGCCAGCAGTTTATATGCGGGGGTAACCTACGAGCAGTACTTC. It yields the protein CASSLYAGVTYEQYF.

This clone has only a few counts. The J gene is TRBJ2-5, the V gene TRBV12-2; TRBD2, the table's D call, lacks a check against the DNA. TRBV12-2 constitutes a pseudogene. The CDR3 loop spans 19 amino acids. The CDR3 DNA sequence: TGTGCAAGTCGCCCCCCATTTTTTTGGACTAGCGGGAGGCTAGAGACCCAGTACTTC. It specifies CASRPPFFWTSGRLETQYF.

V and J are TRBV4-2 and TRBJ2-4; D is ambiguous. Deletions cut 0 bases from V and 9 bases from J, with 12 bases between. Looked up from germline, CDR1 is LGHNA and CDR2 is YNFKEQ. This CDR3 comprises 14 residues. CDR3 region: CASSQEGLQSIQYF. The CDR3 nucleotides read TGTGCCAGCAGCCAAGAAGGGCTTCAAAGCATTCAGTACTTC.

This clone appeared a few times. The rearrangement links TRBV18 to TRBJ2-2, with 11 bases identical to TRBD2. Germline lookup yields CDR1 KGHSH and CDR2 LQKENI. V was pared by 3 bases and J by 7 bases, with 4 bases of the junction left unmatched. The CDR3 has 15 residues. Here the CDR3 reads CASSPTSGRFGELFF. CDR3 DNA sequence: TGTGCCAGCTCACCTACTAGCGGGAGATTCGGGGAGCTGTTTTTT.